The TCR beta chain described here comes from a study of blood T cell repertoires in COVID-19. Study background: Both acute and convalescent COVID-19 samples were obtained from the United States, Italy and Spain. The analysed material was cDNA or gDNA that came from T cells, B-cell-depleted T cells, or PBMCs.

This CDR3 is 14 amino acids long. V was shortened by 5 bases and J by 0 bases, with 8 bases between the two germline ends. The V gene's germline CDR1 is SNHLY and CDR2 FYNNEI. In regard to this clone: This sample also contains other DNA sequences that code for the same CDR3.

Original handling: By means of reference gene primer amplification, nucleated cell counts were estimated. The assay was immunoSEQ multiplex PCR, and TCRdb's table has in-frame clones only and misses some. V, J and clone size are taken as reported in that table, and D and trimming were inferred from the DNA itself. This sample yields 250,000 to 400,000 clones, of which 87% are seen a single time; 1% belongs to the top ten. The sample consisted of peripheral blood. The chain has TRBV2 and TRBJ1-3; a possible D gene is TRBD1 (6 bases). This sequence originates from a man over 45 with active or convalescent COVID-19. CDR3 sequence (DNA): TGTGCCAGCAGTACAGGGAGCTCTGGAAACACCATATATTTT. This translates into CASSTGSSGNTIYF.